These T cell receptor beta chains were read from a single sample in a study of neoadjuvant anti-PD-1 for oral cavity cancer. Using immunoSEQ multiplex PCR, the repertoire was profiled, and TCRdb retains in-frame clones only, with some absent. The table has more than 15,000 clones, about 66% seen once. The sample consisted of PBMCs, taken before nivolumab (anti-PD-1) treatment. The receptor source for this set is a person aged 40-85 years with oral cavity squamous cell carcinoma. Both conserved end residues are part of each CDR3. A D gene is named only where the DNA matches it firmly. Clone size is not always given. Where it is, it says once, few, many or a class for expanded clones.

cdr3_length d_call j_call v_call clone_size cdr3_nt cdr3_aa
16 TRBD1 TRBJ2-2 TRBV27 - TGTGCCAGCAAACCCCTGACAGGGGGCGGCGTCGGGGAGCTGTTTTTT CASKPLTGGGVGELFF
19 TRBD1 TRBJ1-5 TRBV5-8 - TGTGCCAGCAGCTTGTGGGCCCTGGGGACAGCAAATAGCAATCAGCCCCAGCATTTT CASSLWALGTANSNQPQHF
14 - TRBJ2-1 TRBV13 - TGTGCCAGCAGCCCACGGGACCGCCCGAATGAGCAGTTCTTC CASSPRDRPNEQFF
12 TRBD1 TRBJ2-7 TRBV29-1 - TGCAGCGTTGAACAGGGGGCCTACGAGCAGTACTTC CSVEQGAYEQYF
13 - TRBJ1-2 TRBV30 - TGTGCCTGGAGTCTCGGGGGGCGTCGTGGCTACACCTTC CAWSLGGRRGYTF
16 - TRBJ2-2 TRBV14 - TGTGCCAGCAGCCAAGATCCGGTCCTCAACACCGGGGAGCTGTTTTTT CASSQDPVLNTGELFF
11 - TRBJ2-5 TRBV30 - TGTGCCACTGGTTGGGGAGAGACCCAGTACTTC CATGWGETQYF
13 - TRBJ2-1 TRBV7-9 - TGTGCCAGCAGCTTCTACGGCTACAATGAGCAGTTCTTC CASSFYGYNEQFF
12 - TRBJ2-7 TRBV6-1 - TGTGCCACCGCGACAGGCTTCTACGAGCAGTACTTC CATATGFYEQYF
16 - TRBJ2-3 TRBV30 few TGTGCCTGGAGTGTACTATGGGAGACGGGCACAGATACGCAGTATTTT CAWSVLWETGTDTQYF
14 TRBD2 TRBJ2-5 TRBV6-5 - TGTGCCAGCAGTCTACCGGGACTAGCGAAGACCCAGTACTTC CASSLPGLAKTQYF
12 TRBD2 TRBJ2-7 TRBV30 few TGTGCCTGGGGGACTAGCGGCTACGAGCAGTACTTC CAWGTSGYEQYF
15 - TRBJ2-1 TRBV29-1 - TGCAGCGTTGAAGGAGGTCAGCTTGATCTCAATGAGCAGTTCTTC CSVEGGQLDLNEQFF
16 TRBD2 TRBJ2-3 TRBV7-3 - TGTGCCAGCAGCTTAACGGCGGGAGCCGTCACAGATACGCAGTATTTT CASSLTAGAVTDTQYF